This TCR beta chain was identified during a study of CD8+ T cells in alopecia areata. Alopecia areata patients provided lesional scalp punch biopsies and peripheral blood, both collected for the study. Between the trimmed V and J ends, which lost 4 bases and 2 bases, there was a span of 10 bases. This CDR3 contains 13 residues. CDR1 SGHDT and CDR2 YYEEEE come from the germline V gene. Sequencing relied on a cDNA template that was reverse transcribed from extracted RNA. The table came from immunoSEQ multiplex PCR; TCRdb's copy has only in-frame clones and leaves some out. The data show 89,000 or so clones, 51% seen once.

The clonotype comes from a human donor with alopecia areata. The chain carries TRBV5-6 and TRBJ2-7; D not resolved. The specimen was NKG2D-high CD8+ T cells sorted from blood. CDR3: CASSPGRTYEQYF. CDR3 nucleotide sequence: TGTGCCAGCAGCCCGGGTAGAACCTACGAGCAGTACTTC.